This TCR beta chain was captured by sequencing in a study of cytomegalovirus exposure and HLA in healthy donors. Study-wide points: A later analysis linked 16,951 TCR beta sequences to HLA alleles at 0.05 false discovery rate.

PCR amplification relied on 60 Vbeta primers (plus 13 Jbeta primers). Data came from immunoSEQ multiplex PCR; TCRdb stores just in-frame clones and leaves some out. The sample yields approximately 44,000 clones, 70% to 80% seen once. Comment on this clone: Its specificity is unknown.

Each donor was nominally healthy when sampled (though unrecorded immune exposures were likely). The CDR3 is made up of 14 amino acids. Germline assignment: CDR1 MDHEN and CDR2 SYDVKM. Trimming at V came to 10 bases and at J to 3 bases, leaving 8 bases not matched to a gene. This TCR was sampled from a man between 25 and 39 years old in good health and CMV-seronegative. Sequencing was carried out using PBMCs. This chain connects TRBV28 to TRBJ2-7, with 11 bases identical to TRBD2. The CDR3 coding sequence is TGTGCCACCAGACTAGCGGGATCGGACTACGAGCAGTACTTC. This encodes CATRLAGSDYEQYF.